The text below deals with one T cell receptor beta chain. The source of the sample is a study of blood T cell repertoires in COVID-19. Study information: Both acute and convalescent COVID-19 samples were obtained from the United States, Italy and Spain. T cells, B-cell-depleted T cells, or PBMCs provided the cDNA or gDNA that served as material.

Germline V CDR1 and CDR2: MNHNY, SVGAGI (reference sequence). The CDR3 length is 16 residues. The V end was cut by 2 bases, the J end by 4 bases, with 17 bases between. As handled by the study authors: Using reference gene primer amplification, nucleated cell counts were estimated. Some clones are missing from TCRdb's copy, which holds only in-frame ones; the method was immunoSEQ multiplex PCR. For V, J and clone size, that table is used; D and trimming come from the DNA. The sample records 90,000 to 100,000 clones, 85% being singletons. The material sequenced was peripheral blood. This chain connects TRBV6-6 to TRBJ1-1; possible D gene TRBD1, 6 bases. The receptor was isolated from a man aged 80 or over with acute or convalescent COVID-19. CDR3 coding DNA: TGTGCCAGCAGTTACGGGGCGGGGGCGCGGGGCACTGAAGCTTTCTTT. It translates to CASSYGAGARGTEAFF.